A selection of T cell receptor beta chains follows, all from one sample in a study of T-cell reconstitution after alpha-beta-depleted transplantation in children. In TCRdb, the PCR reads were re-called with MiXCR into one record per CDR3 protein. The sample lists a few hundred thousand distinct CDR3 sequences, approximately 9.8% seen once, with approximately 5% in the top ten. Sequenced material: PBMCs from the stem cell graft donor, taken from the stem cell graft. These receptors were obtained from a human donor who donated a stem cell graft to a child with SCID. Each CDR3 is given with its conserved first and last residue. D genes are given only for firm matches. Clone size, where shown, is once, few, many, or a class for clones that have expanded.

V gene	D gene	clone size	J gene	CDR3 protein	CDR3 DNA
TRBV27	-	many	TRBJ2-3	CASSRGALPDTQYF	TGTGCCAGCAGTCGGGGGGCTCTCCCAGATACGCAGTATTTT
TRBV5-1	-	many	TRBJ2-2	CASSWAGVTGELFF	TGCGCCAGCAGCTGGGCAGGGGTCACCGGGGAGCTGTTTTTT
TRBV7-9	-	many	TRBJ1-6	CASSFSSYNSPLHF	TGTGCCAGCAGTTTTAGCTCCTATAATTCACCCCTCCACTTT
TRBV12-3/TRBV12-4	-	many	TRBJ2-1	CASSTGHPSVNEQFF	TGTGCCAGCAGTACTGGACACCCCAGTGTGAATGAGCAGTTCTTC
TRBV12-3/TRBV12-4	TRBD1	many	TRBJ2-1	CASSRGQGSYNEQFF	TGTGCCAGCAGTCGAGGACAGGGCTCCTACAATGAGCAGTTCTTC
TRBV28	-	many	TRBJ2-7	CASSSGKFVEQYF	TGTGCCAGCAGTTCGGGCAAATTCGTCGAGCAGTACTTC
TRBV20-1	TRBD2	many	TRBJ2-3	CSAGGGRGETDTQYF	TGCAGTGCTGGGGGAGGGCGGGGGGAGACGGATACGCAGTATTTT
TRBV29-1	-	many	TRBJ1-4	CSVGRQGEEKLFF	TGCAGCGTTGGACGCCAAGGGGAGGAAAAACTGTTTTTT
TRBV29-1	TRBD1	many	TRBJ2-6	CSVLQGPGANVLTF	TGCAGCGTCTTACAGGGGCCAGGGGCCAACGTCCTGACTTTC
TRBV27	-	many	TRBJ1-2	CASSLGARQGYGYTF	TGTGCCAGCAGTTTGGGGGCGCGGCAGGGGTATGGCTACACCTTC
TRBV5-6	-	few	TRBJ1-2	CASSFGISAGTF	TGTGCCAGCAGCTTCGGGATTTCAGCCGGCACCTTC
TRBV3-1	-	few	TRBJ2-1	CASTQDPGALPRNEQFF	TGTGCCAGCACCCAAGATCCCGGGGCCCTCCCGCGCAATGAGCAGTTCTTC
TRBV20-1	TRBD1	many	TRBJ1-1	CSADRGPLGMNTEAFF	TGCAGTGCTGACAGGGGGCCCCTGGGGATGAACACTGAAGCTTTCTTT
TRBV7-9	-	many	TRBJ1-1	CASSLDWGPGNTEAFF	TGTGCCAGCAGCTTAGACTGGGGACCGGGGAACACTGAAGCTTTCTTT
TRBV12-3/TRBV12-4	TRBD1	many	TRBJ2-7	CASTETGAHEQYF	TGTGCCAGCACCGAGACAGGGGCGCACGAGCAGTACTTC
TRBV20-1	-	many	TRBJ2-7	CSAPPSGLYEQYF	TGCAGTGCTCCCCCGTCAGGGCTCTACGAGCAGTACTTC
TRBV12-3/TRBV12-4	TRBD2	many	TRBJ2-3	CASSLTSGGVTDTQYF	TGTGCCAGCAGTTTGACTAGCGGGGGGGTTACAGATACGCAGTATTTT
TRBV7-2	-	many	TRBJ1-5	CASSPRALSNQPQHF	TGTGCCAGCAGCCCGAGGGCCCTCAGCAATCAGCCCCAGCATTTT
TRBV14	-	few	TRBJ2-4	CASSPRGSQRKTRNRDLAKNIQYF	TGTGCCAGCAGCCCCCGGGGGAGCCAAAGGAAGACACGAAACAGGGATCTAGCCAAAAACATTCAGTACTTC
TRBV20-1	-	many	TRBJ1-1	CSARQNNNRATEAFF	TGCAGTGCACGACAAAATAATAACAGGGCCACTGAAGCTTTCTTT
TRBV5-1	TRBD1	few	TRBJ1-2	CASSVDRVAGYTF	TGCGCCAGCAGCGTGGACAGGGTCGCTGGCTACACCTTC
TRBV29-1	-	-	TRBJ1-1	CSVAPEQMNTEAFF	TGCAGCGTTGCTCCCGAACAGATGAACACTGAAGCTTTCTTT
TRBV5-1	TRBD1	many	TRBJ1-1	CASSPGRGLGTEAFF	TGCGCCAGCAGCCCTGGGAGGGGGCTTGGCACTGAAGCTTTCTTT
TRBV15	TRBD1	-	TRBJ1-5	CATSRGDRGHNQPQHF	TGTGCCACCAGCAGAGGGGACAGGGGGCACAATCAGCCCCAGCATTTT